The present entry profiles one TCR beta chain with its context. No cognate antigen has been identified for it. No base quality values were provided; no much bigger clone lies one nucleotide off. Preparation of the library involved the immunoSEQ multiplex PCR assay. A mixture of 60 forward primers for TCR Vbeta segments and 13 reverse primers for TCR Jbeta segments was used in the multiplex PCR. The CDR3 region of rearranged TCR beta genes was amplified from genomic DNA with a multiplex PCR assay. The amplified TCR beta libraries were sequenced on the Illumina HiSeq System as 87-base-pair reads. For the original study's pipeline: In a later analysis, roughly 80 million unique TCR beta chains were counted across the approximately 640 repertoires, and approximately 11 million of these chains were shared by at least two donors. A nearest-neighbor algorithm error-corrected the raw reads and collapsed the reads into unique sequences, merging closely related sequences to remove PCR and sequencing errors. CDR3 sequences were aligned to IMGT reference sequences to assign V, D and J gene segments. For a sequence to be retained, at least a six-nucleotide match to both a V gene segment and a J gene segment was required. Rearrangements were classified as productive when the CDR3 lacked stop codons and remained in frame with V and J, and all other rearrangements were classified as non-productive. CDR3 was defined by IMGT convention, running from the second conserved V-encoded cysteine to the conserved J-encoded phenylalanine. The earlier analysis of more than 450 of the donors excluded sequences that lacked an unambiguous match to a single V gene segment. In an earlier analysis of several hundred of the donors, V segments were called functional above 56.7% productive rearrangements and were called segregating when the between-donor standard deviation exceeded 5%. A statistical classification framework was developed to diagnose cytomegalovirus status using the catalog of TCR beta chain sequences. In a later analysis, TCR nucleotide sequences were compared against IMGT/GENE-DB human TR gene sequences so that V and J genes could be assigned. The TCRdist pipeline was used in a later analysis to assign CDR3 sequences and most-parsimonious VDJ recombination scenarios. In a later analysis, every TCR beta chain was defined by the combination of its CDR3 amino acid sequence and its V-gene family, and reads without a unique V-gene family were dropped. To address suspected cross-contamination and a sequencing artifact, a later analysis removed roughly 580 highly shared, low-generation-probability nucleotide sequences. In a later analysis, a clonal expansion index was calculated for each public chain from normalized within-repertoire ranks of inferred template counts. A later analysis computed generation probabilities with a VDJ recombination model fitted to out-of-frame rearrangements, and checked the results against IGoR. In a later analysis, hypergeometric tests were used to score TCR-TCR, TCR-HLA and TCR-CMV co-occurrence, with a repertoire-size bias correction applied to TCR pairs. False discovery rates were estimated in a later analysis by permuting HLA or CMV assignments 20 times. In a later analysis, co-occurring TCRs were grouped with DBSCAN, and TCRdist sequence similarity was added when clustering was performed within HLA-allele-positive subsets. Co-occurrence clustering excluded repertoires with fewer than 30,000 or more than 120,000 public chains, plus five with anomalous nucleotide sharing. TCRdb took over this immuneACCESS table, retaining in-frame rearrangements with V and J assigned. Such tables are incomplete; in checked studies, under half of the missing clones stem from an unresolved V gene, and the remainder is unexplained. That table furnishes V, J and clone size, whereas the DNA furnished D and trimming. The sample has about 170,000 clones on record, approximately 75% of them singletons. Roughly 1.6% of the sample belongs to the ten largest clones.

The junction shows trimming of 5 bases on V and 3 bases on J, plus 14 bases between the germline ends. The CDR3 numbers 15 residues from cysteine through phenylalanine. Of all the DNA, just the CDR3 is kept, 45 bases in frame from base 1. For CDR1 and CDR2, the germline V gene lists SGDLS and YYNGEE. The data belong to a study of cytomegalovirus exposure and HLA in healthy donors (dated by TCRdb to between 2016 and 2019). Context from the whole study: An earlier analysis of under 600 of the donors reported approximately 300 Gb of sequence data and some 100 million unique TCR beta sequences from approximately 180 million T cells. In an earlier analysis of around 540 of the donors, high-throughput TCR beta sequencing was used to judge whether each TCR beta V gene segment behaved as functional or pseudogenic. Every repertoire in the discovery cohort had been generated on one and the same sequencing platform. Rather than using new phenotypic data, the later analysis identified candidate immune exposures from TCR beta sequences and from how often those sequences occurred across donors. To predict cytomegalovirus infection status, the study combined high-throughput TCR immunosequencing, statistical association of individual TCRs with disease status, and machine learning. The T cell repertoires of roughly 660 subjects were profiled by immunosequencing and related to cytomegalovirus serostatus. The aim of the study was to test whether cataloging public T cell receptors could identify signatures of past pathogen exposure. A separate validation cohort of 100 to 150 different subjects was used in addition to the approximately 610-subject first cohort. An early release that covered around 590 HLA-typed donors contained about 300 gigabases of sequencing data and around 80 million unique TCR sequences. A later analysis re-examined previously published TCR beta repertoires from roughly 650 donors and added high-resolution HLA genotyping to investigate patterns of TCR occurrence. Genome-wide SNP genotypes for about 60% of the 666 donors were used in a later genetic analysis, which treated that subset as a discovery cohort. Of the roughly 400 genotyped donors, about 80% fell in the genetic ancestry cluster associated with self-reported Caucasian donors. Across 398 genotyped donors of the cohort, an average of about 200,000 unique TCR beta nucleotide sequences per donor were sequenced, and 15% to 20% of those sequences were non-productive. Donor age, sex, ethnicity and CMV serostatus were collected together with the repertoire data. The number of donors typed differed by locus, with 629-630 for A, B, C, DRB1 and DQB1, around 500 for DQA1, over 600 for DPA1, and some 470 for DPB1. HLA typing included class I and class II loci at four-digit resolution. Four to six DR-DQ haplotypes were handled as single units for association and clustering, since linkage in the cohort was strong.

What the research found in general, with its limitations: Because the 87-base-pair reads could not distinguish some IMGT-functional V segments, including TRBV6-2 and TRBV6-3, those segments were excluded. Because counts were too low, about 18 rarely observed V segments, including chromosome 9 orphons, were left out of the earlier analysis of 587 of the donors. For the cohort, immune exposure information was limited to CMV serostatus. Across donors, most TCR sequences were observed very rarely, whereas some public TCRs were present in many individuals. According to a later analysis, most CMV-associated TCR beta chains appeared to be HLA-restricted, and the HLA associations seemed to be driven largely by CMV exposure. In the study, approximately 160 TCR beta chains were listed as associated with cytomegalovirus. A few of the identified cytomegalovirus-associated TCR beta chains were confirmed in vitro to be specific for cytomegalovirus antigens. V-gene and J-gene trimming of TCR beta chains was associated with a missense DCLRE1C variant in a later genetic analysis, and the association was replicated in an independent cohort. This cohort had only TCR beta chains sequenced, and the lack of alpha or paired-chain data limited which features could be detected. In a later analysis, several top co-occurrence clusters were reported to appear linked to parvovirus B19, influenza, CMV and Epstein-Barr virus. Assigning TCR associations to individual alleles was difficult when HLA alleles, especially DR and DQ, strongly co-occurred. A cluster of highly shared sequence variants was judged likely to be a technical artifact of the sequencing pipeline. An earlier analysis of approximately 600 of the donors showed that most TCR beta V segments appeared in productive rearrangements either about 87% or about 30% of the time, which broadly matched IMGT annotations. Specific HLA alleles were associated with 16,951 TCR beta sequences at a false discovery rate of 0.05 in a later analysis. Linkage disequilibrium might explain the correlated functional status among segregating V segments, but an unknown experimental factor could not be excluded. A further reported finding was that TCR beta sequences accurately predicted the HLA-A and HLA-B alleles for most subjects in the first cohort. Compared with equally common non-associated chains, HLA-associated TCR beta chains in a later analysis were more clonally expanded and had lower generation probabilities. Compared with the approximately 670-donor mean, donors in an Asian-associated ancestry cluster had fewer N-insertions in productive TCRs, according to a later genetic analysis. Sequencing depth was assumed to be roughly uniform across donors in the presence/absence analyses, though that assumption may not hold. According to the authors, the approach could potentially be generalized to other disease states and immunological phenotypes. Because HLA typing was unavailable for some donors at each locus, only the typed subset was used in association tests. A later analysis found that TCR association rates varied across HLA loci, with DRB1 alleles showing the most associated TCRs and HLA-C alleles the fewest. In both the original and validation cohorts, the classifier was reported to diagnose cytomegalovirus status with high specificity and sensitivity.

The cohort was made up of hundreds of healthy bone marrow donors. All cohort members were sampled while nominally healthy, although unrecorded immune exposures were likely present. The donor tested CMV seronegative and was one of the 352 seronegative cohort members. A peripheral blood sample was provided by each donor, and peripheral blood mononuclear cells were used for TCR beta sequencing. Genomic DNA extraction from the blood cell samples was performed with the Qiagen DNeasy Blood Extraction Kit. Sequenced sample: PBMCs. The source is a girl aged 5 to 17 in good health and CMV-seronegative. Here the chain combines TRBV9 and TRBJ2-2; possibly the D gene is TRBD1, per 6 matching bases. The bases are TGTGCCAGCAGTATCACAGGGTTGGACACCGGGGAGCTGTTTTTT. This translates into CASSITGLDTGELFF.